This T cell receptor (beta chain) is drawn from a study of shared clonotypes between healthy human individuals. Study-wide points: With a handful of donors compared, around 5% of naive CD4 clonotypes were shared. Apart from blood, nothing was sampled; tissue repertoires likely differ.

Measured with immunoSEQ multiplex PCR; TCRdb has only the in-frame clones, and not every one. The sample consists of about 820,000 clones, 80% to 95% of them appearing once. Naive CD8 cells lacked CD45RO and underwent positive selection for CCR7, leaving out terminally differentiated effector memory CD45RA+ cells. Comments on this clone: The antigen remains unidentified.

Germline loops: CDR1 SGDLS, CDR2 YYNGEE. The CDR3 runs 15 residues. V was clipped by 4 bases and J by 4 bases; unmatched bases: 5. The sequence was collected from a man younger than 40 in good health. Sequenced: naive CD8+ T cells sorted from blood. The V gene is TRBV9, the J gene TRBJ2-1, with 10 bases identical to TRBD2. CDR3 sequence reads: CASSTGLAEYNEQFF. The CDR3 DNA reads TGTGCCAGCAGCACCGGACTAGCGGAGTACAATGAGCAGTTCTTC.